This T cell receptor (beta chain) was sequenced for a study of T cells in narcolepsy (dated by TCRdb to between 2018 and 2020). Some background on the complete study: Patients with narcolepsy type 1 or type 2 (NT1, NT2) and healthy control donors were enrolled in the study. The study sought autoreactive T cells targeting hypocretin neuron self-antigens (hypocretin, TRIB2) in narcolepsy patients, using TCR Vbeta sequencing to track clonotypes in blood and CSF.

To note about this clone: It has no known antigen specificity. The record has no base qualities; no much larger clone is one base away.

Memory CD4+ T cells were sorted ex vivo from peripheral blood of narcolepsy patients and healthy controls for TCR Vbeta sequencing. Library preparation was by the immunoSEQ multiplex PCR assay. TCRdb obtained this table from immuneACCESS and retained in-frame rearrangements with V and J assigned. These tables miss some clones; where compared with another copy, unresolved V genes account for less than half of the shortfall, and the remainder is unexplained. For this sample there are some 17,000 clones; over 75% appear just once. The ten top clones hold over 0.65% of the sample. V and J are truncated by 3 bases and 1 base respectively, leaving an intervening sequence of 6 bases. The germline V gene provides CDR1 SNHLY and CDR2 FYNNEI. Counted from cysteine to phenylalanine, this CDR3 has 14 amino acids. The retained sequence is limited to the CDR3, 42 bases, with the frame set at the first base. The research as a whole found: According to the report, autoreactive clonotypes were detected serially in the blood of the same patients and of different patients, but not in healthy controls. Plots that compared CSF and blood CD4+ T cell clonotypes from the same patient highlighted HCRT-specific and TRIB2-specific autoreactive clonotypes. Patients and controls had similar numbers of sequenced blood memory CD4+ clonotypes, with averages of about 39,494 in patients and some 35,000 in controls. No sequences matching autoreactive T cell clones were present in some of the blood memory CD4+ repertoires from patients and controls.

The clonotype was recovered from a human donor in good health. Recombination joined TRBV2 with TRBJ2-2; the D gene cannot be resolved reliably. The sequenced material came from memory (CD45RA-) CD4+ T cells from blood. The meaning of the sample's cell subset or site label: memory T cells sorted ex vivo from peripheral blood. The base sequence is TGTGCCAGCAGTGACAGAAGGAACACCGGGGAGCTGTTTTTT. Its amino acids are CASSDRRNTGELFF.